These T cell receptor beta chains were read from a single sample in a study of cytomegalovirus exposure and HLA in healthy donors. Generated by immunoSEQ multiplex PCR, the TCRdb table keeps only in-frame clones and is missing some. The sample data list 200,000 to 250,000 clones. Sequenced sample: PBMCs. These receptors originate from a woman aged 30 to 39 in good health and CMV-seropositive. The conserved cysteine and the conserved F or W are not part of the CDR3 here. Each record gives: CDR3 protein, V gene, J gene.

CDR3aa: ASSSGVGTEAF
v_gene: TRBV5-1
j_gene: TRBJ1-1

CDR3aa: ASSPPNFSYEQY
v_gene: TRBV18
j_gene: TRBJ2-7

CDR3aa: ASSPGQGIETQY
v_gene: TRBV18
j_gene: TRBJ2-5

CDR3aa: ASALVGGEQY
v_gene: TRBV28
j_gene: TRBJ2-7

CDR3aa: ASSEFWDRATGELF
v_gene: TRBV6-1
j_gene: TRBJ2-2

CDR3aa: ASSRSGNTIY
v_gene: TRBV19
j_gene: TRBJ1-3

CDR3aa: ASSLYGGSAF
v_gene: TRBV27
j_gene: TRBJ1-1

CDR3aa: ASSHTSGGAETQY
v_gene: TRBV4-1
j_gene: TRBJ2-5

CDR3aa: ASSLTRVYEQY
v_gene: TRBV28
j_gene: TRBJ2-7

CDR3aa: ASSPLDTQETQY
v_gene: TRBV6-5
j_gene: TRBJ2-5

CDR3aa: ATQGDYGYT
v_gene: TRBV6-5
j_gene: TRBJ1-2

CDR3aa: ASSPFVGSSGGDPQH
v_gene: TRBV28
j_gene: TRBJ1-5

CDR3aa: ASSSATENTEAF
v_gene: TRBV5-1
j_gene: TRBJ1-1

CDR3aa: ASSYLDQPQH
v_gene: TRBV6-5
j_gene: TRBJ1-5

CDR3aa: ASSPWTFPTTYNEQF
v_gene: TRBV14
j_gene: TRBJ2-1

CDR3aa: ASLPGGSPAINYGYT
v_gene: TRBV2
j_gene: TRBJ1-2

CDR3aa: ASANGADNQPQH
v_gene: TRBV19
j_gene: TRBJ1-5

CDR3aa: ASSLYDTDYGYT
v_gene: TRBV7-9
j_gene: TRBJ1-2

CDR3aa: ASSLYVTGGGNTIY
v_gene: TRBV5-6
j_gene: TRBJ1-3